The 16 T cell receptor beta chains below were found in one sample sequenced in a study of vaccination and CD4 T cells after COVID-19. For these receptors, no antigen is known. The treatment: approximately nine-day PBMC culture with coronavirus spike peptide pools or control peptides (ViraFEST assay). The Oncomine TCR Beta short-read assay was applied to DNA of cultured CD4+ T cells. TCRdb re-called the PCR reads through MiXCR, storing one row per CDR3 protein. Here the sample spans just under 20,000 distinct CDR3 sequences, around 50% being singletons. The material sequenced was CD4+ T cells from blood, cultured in vitro. All receptors come from a human donor who had recovered from COVID-19.

The gene calls are TRBV6-1 and TRBJ2-1, with 9 nucleotides matching TRBD2. Germline lookup yields CDR1 MNHNS and CDR2 SASEGT. This CDR3 is 13 amino acids long. Trimming removed 6 bases from V and 5 bases from J; junction bases left unmatched: 2. The DNA for the CDR3 is TGTGCCAGCAGGCTAGCGGGAAACAATGAGCAGTTCTTC. It is translated as CASRLAGNNEQFF.

The chain joins TRBV2 to TRBJ2-7, with 9 bases that match TRBD1. V trimming: 4 bases; J trimming: 6 bases; junction bases outside the gene matches: 4. Germline V gene data show CDR1 as SNHLY and CDR2 as FYNNEI. The CDR3 runs to 13 residues. The CDR3 region is CASSGDRVGEQYF. CDR3 nucleotides: TGTGCCAGCAGTGGGGACAGGGTAGGCGAGCAGTACTTC. The variable domain in full, completed from reference TRBV2 and TRBJ2-7, reads EPEVTQTPSHQVTQMGQEVILRCVPISNHLYFYWYRQILGQKVEFLVSFYNNEISEKSEIFDDQFSVERPDGSNFTLKIRSTKLEDSAMYFCASSGDRVGEQYFGPGTRLTVT.

There are a few counts of this clonotype. This chain connects TRBV19 to TRBJ1-2, with TRBD1 matching 10 bases. This CDR3 spans 18 amino acids. V dropped 7 bases and J dropped 2; count of bases not matched to a gene: 16. Per germline, CDR1 LNHDA and CDR2 SQIVND (reference sequence). The CDR3 region is CASTSGVGQGGRNYGYTF. In nucleotides, the CDR3 is TGTGCCAGTACCAGTGGGGTCGGACAGGGGGGAAGAAACTATGGCTACACCTTC.

The chain combines TRBV2 with TRBJ1-6, with D maybe TRBD1 (6 bases). The CDR3 contains 17 residues. CDR1 and CDR2 (germline): SNHLY, FYNNEI. The germline V and J ends were trimmed by 4 bases and 10 bases, with 23 bases remaining between them. The CDR3 DNA is TGTGCCAGCAGTGGATTGAAGAGCGGGGGGCTTCGGTCACCCCTCCACTTT. This translates into CASSGLKSGGLRSPLHF.

J is TRBJ1-1 and V is TRBV28, with 8 bases identical to TRBD1. This CDR3 comprises 12 residues. Germline CDR1 and CDR2: MDHEN and SYDVKM. After removal of 7 bases from V and 11 bases from J, the junction contained 9 bases not matched to a gene. The CDR3 DNA is TGTGCCAGCATCCCGCGGACAGGGATGGCTTTCTTT. It translates to CASIPRTGMAFF.

The chain links TRBV7-2 to TRBJ2-7; TRBD2 matches 7 bases. This CDR3 is built from 13 residues. Looked up from germline, CDR1 is SGHTA and CDR2 is FQGNSA. Trimming took 1 base from V and 6 from J; bases not matched to a gene: 3. CDR3 DNA: TGTGCCAGCAGCTTAGTCAGCGGGGCCGAGCAGTACTTC. This codes for CASSLVSGAEQYF.

This clonotype was seen a handful of times. This chain uses TRBV7-2 with TRBJ1-2; the match to TRBD1 covers 7 bases. Germline CDR1 is SGHTA and CDR2 is FQGNSA. J was trimmed by 4 bases and V by 5 bases; bases with no gene match: 7. This CDR3 has 14 amino acids. The CDR3, as DNA: TGTGCCAGCAGCGGCCTCCGACAGGGCTATGGCTACACCTTC. It translates to CASSGLRQGYGYTF.

The genes are TRBV28 and TRBJ1-2, with D possibly matching TRBD1 (6 bases). The CDR3 has 14 residues. Germline loops: CDR1 MDHEN, CDR2 SYDVKM. The germline V and J ends were trimmed by 3 bases and 7 bases, with 15 bases remaining between them. CDR3 loop: CASSFPGQSAGYTF. CDR3 DNA sequence: TGTGCCAGCAGTTTCCCCGGACAGTCTGCTGGCTACACCTTC.

This clonotype was counted a few times. The V gene is TRBV7-6, the J gene TRBJ2-2; maybe TRBD2 (6 bases). Trimming removed 5 bases at V and 3 bases at J, with 22 bases between. CDR3 size: 18 residues. Per the germline V gene, CDR1 is SGHVS and CDR2 is FNYEAQ. CDR3 loop: CASSHRLVLAQDTGELFF. The DNA for the CDR3 is TGTGCCAGCAGCCACAGACTAGTCTTAGCCCAAGACACCGGGGAGCTGTTTTTT.

The chain combines TRBV19 with TRBJ1-5, with a possible D match to TRBD1 (5 bases). Trimming stripped 5 bases from V and 0 bases from J, with 17 bases between. Germline CDR1 LNHDA, CDR2 SQIVND (reference sequence). The CDR3 spans 17 residues. The CDR3 spells CASSLHREGYSNQPQHF. The CDR3 DNA follows: TGTGCCAGTAGTCTACATCGAGAGGGGTATAGCAATCAGCCCCAGCATTTT.

V gene TRBV11-3 combines with J gene TRBJ2-6; D gene uncertain. V lost 5 bases to trimming and J lost 3 bases, with 11 bases between them. There are 15 residues in the CDR3. The germline V gene encodes CDR1 SGHNT and CDR2 YENEEA. CDR3 loop: CASSPTWVGANVLTF. Written as DNA, the CDR3 is TGTGCCAGCAGCCCGACATGGGTTGGGGCCAACGTCCTGACTTTC.

The V and J genes are TRBV2 and TRBJ2-7; D perhaps matches TRBD2 (6 bases). CDR3 length equals 14 residues. CDR1 and CDR2 (germline): SNHLY, FYNNEI. Trimming stripped 7 bases from V and 7 bases from J, with 20 bases between. This chain's CDR3 is CASKTGTVGGEQYF. In DNA form, the CDR3 reads TGTGCCAGCAAAACCGGGACGGTTGGGGGGGAGCAGTACTTC.

The chain recombines TRBV5-1 with TRBJ2-3; D possibly corresponds to TRBD1 (5 bases). The CDR3 is 13 amino acids. Germline CDR1 SGHRS, CDR2 YFSETQ. Trimming pared 1 base from V and 3 bases from J, leaving 6 bases between. The CDR3 is CASSLPGTDTQYF. CDR3 nucleotides: TGCGCCAGCAGCTTGCCAGGGACAGATACGCAGTATTTT. Full variable domain (remainder filled in from reference TRBV5-1 and TRBJ2-3): KAGVTQTPRYLIKTRGQQVTLSCSPISGHRSVSWYQQTPGQGLQFLFEYFSETQRNKGNFPGRFSGRQFSNSRSEMNVSTLELGDSALYLCASSLPGTDTQYFGPGTRLTVL.

J is TRBJ2-1 and V is TRBV15; possible D gene TRBD1, 5 bases. In germline, CDR1 is LNHNV, CDR2 YYDKDF (reference sequence). The CDR3 sequence is 14 residues long. The germline V and J ends were trimmed by 3 bases and 2 bases, with 8 bases remaining between them. The CDR3 region is CATSSDRTYNEQFF. DNA for the CDR3: TGTGCCACCAGCAGCGACAGAACCTACAATGAGCAGTTCTTC. Variable domain in full (rest from reference TRBV15 and TRBJ2-1): DAMVIQNPRYQVTQFGKPVTLSCSQTLNHNVMYWYQQKSSQAPKLLFHYYDKDFNNEADTPDNFQSRRPNTSFCFLDIRSPGLGDTAMYLCATSSDRTYNEQFFGPGTRLTVL.

The J gene is TRBJ1-2, the V gene TRBV7-2; maybe TRBD1 (5 bases). This CDR3 is built from 13 residues. Trimming removed 5 bases at V and 8 bases at J, with 15 bases between. The germline V gene encodes CDR1 SGHTA and CDR2 FQGNSA. The CDR3 protein is CASSTSQGVGYTF. CDR3 in DNA: TGTGCCAGCAGCACGAGCCAAGGGGTCGGCTACACCTTC.

The genes are TRBV20-1 and TRBJ2-3; 10 bases line up with TRBD1. CDR3 size: 12 residues. The V segment lost 8 bases and the J segment 5 bases; nucleotides outside the gene matches: 4. Germline CDR1 reads DFQATT; CDR2 reads SNEGSKA (reference sequence). The CDR3 loop reads CSLGQGGDTQYF. The CDR3 DNA reads as TGCAGTCTAGGACAGGGGGGAGATACGCAGTATTTT.